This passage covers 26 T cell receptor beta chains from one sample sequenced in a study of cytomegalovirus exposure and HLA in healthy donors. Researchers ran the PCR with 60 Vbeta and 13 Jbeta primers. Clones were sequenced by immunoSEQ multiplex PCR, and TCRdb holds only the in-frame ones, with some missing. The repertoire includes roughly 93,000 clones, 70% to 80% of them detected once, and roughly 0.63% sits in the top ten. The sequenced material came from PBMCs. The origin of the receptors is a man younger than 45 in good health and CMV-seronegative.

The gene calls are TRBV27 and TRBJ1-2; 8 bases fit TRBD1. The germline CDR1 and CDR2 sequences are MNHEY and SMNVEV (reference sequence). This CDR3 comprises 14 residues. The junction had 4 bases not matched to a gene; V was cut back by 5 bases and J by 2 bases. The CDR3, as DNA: TGTGCCAGCAGTAACTACAGGGGGAACTATGGCTACACCTTC. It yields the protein CASSNYRGNYGYTF.

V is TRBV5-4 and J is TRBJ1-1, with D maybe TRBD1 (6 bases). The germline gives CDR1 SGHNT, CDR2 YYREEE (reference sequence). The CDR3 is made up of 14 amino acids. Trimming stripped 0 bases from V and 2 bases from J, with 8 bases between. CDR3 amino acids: CASSLETGNTEAFF. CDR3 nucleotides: TGTGCCAGCAGCTTGGAGACAGGCAACACTGAAGCTTTCTTT.

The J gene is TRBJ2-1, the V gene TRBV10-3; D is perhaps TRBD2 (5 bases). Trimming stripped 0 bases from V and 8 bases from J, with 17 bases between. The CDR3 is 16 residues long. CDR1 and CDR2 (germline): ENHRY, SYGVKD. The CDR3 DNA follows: TGTGCCATCAGTGAGTCTGGGAGACAAGGGAGCGATGAGCAGTTCTTC. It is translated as CAISESGRQGSDEQFF.

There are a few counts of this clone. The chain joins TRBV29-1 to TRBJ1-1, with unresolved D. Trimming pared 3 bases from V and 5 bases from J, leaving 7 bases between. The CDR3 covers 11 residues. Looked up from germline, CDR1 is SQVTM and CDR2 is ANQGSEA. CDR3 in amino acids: CSVDSGTEAFF. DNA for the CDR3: TGCAGCGTTGATTCGGGTACTGAAGCTTTCTTT.

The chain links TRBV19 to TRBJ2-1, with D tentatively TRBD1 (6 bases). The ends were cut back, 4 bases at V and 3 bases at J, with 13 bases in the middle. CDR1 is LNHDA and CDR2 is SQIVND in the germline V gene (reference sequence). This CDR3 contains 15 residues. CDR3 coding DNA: TGTGCCAGTAGTAGAACCAGGGGTAACTACAATGAGCAGTTCTTC. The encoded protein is CASSRTRGNYNEQFF.

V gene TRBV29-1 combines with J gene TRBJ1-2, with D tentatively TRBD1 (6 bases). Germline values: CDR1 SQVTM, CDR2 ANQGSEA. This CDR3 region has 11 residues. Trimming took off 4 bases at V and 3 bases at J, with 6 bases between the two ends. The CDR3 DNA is TGCAGCGTTGGACAGGACTATGGCTACACCTTC. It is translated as CSVGQDYGYTF. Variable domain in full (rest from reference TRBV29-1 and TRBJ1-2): SAVISQKPSRDICQRGTSLTIQCQVDSQVTMMFWYRQQPGQSLTLIATANQGSEATYESGFVIDKFPISRPNLTFSTLTVSNMSPEDSSIYLCSVGQDYGYTFGSGTRLTVV.

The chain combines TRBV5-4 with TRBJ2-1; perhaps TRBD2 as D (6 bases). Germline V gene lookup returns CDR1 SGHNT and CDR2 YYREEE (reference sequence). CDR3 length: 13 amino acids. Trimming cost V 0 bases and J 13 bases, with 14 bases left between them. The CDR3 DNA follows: TGTGCCAGCAGCTTGGGCGGGGAACGCGATCAGTTCTTC. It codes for CASSLGGERDQFF.

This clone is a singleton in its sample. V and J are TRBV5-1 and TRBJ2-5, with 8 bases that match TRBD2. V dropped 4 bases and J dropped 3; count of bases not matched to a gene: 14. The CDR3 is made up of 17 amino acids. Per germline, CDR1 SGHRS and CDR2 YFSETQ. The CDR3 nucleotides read TGCGCCAGCAGCGCGGGGGGTCGCCGGGACACAGAAGAGACCCAGTACTTC. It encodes CASSAGGRRDTEETQYF.

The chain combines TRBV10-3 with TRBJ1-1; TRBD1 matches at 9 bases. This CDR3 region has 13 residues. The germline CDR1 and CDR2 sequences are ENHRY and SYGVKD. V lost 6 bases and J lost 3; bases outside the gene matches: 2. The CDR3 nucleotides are TGTGCCATCAGCCGACAGGGGGACACTGAAGCTTTCTTT. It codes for CAISRQGDTEAFF.

The CDR3 region has the DNA TGTGCCAGCAGTTTCGACGGACAGGGATATTTGGCCGGGGAGCTGTTTTTT. This gives the protein CASSFDGQGYLAGELFF. The J gene is TRBJ2-2, the V gene TRBV27; 8 nucleotides match TRBD1. Losses at the gene ends were 3 bases for V and 6 bases for J; bases not matched to a gene: 12. CDR3 length: 17 amino acids. Looked up from germline, CDR1 is MNHEY and CDR2 is SMNVEV (reference sequence).

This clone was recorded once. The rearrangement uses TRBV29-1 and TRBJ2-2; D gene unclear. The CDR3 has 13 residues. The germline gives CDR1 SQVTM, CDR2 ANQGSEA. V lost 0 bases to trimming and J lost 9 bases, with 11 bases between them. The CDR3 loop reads CSVEEPASRELFF. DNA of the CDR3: TGCAGCGTTGAAGAGCCTGCGTCCCGGGAGCTGTTTTTT.

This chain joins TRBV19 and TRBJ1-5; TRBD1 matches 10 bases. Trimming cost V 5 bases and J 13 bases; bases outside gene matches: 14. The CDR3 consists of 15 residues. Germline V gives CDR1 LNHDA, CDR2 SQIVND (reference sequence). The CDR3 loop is CASSVPGQGTWEQHF. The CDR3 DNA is TGTGCCAGTAGTGTACCGGGACAGGGGACTTGGGAGCAGCATTTT.

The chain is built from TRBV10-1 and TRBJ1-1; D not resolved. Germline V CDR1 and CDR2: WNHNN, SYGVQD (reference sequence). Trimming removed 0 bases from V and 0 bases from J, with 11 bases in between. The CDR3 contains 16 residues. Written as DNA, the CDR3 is TGCGCCAGCAGTGAGTCGACTAAGGGATTGAACACTGAAGCTTTCTTT. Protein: CASSESTKGLNTEAFF.

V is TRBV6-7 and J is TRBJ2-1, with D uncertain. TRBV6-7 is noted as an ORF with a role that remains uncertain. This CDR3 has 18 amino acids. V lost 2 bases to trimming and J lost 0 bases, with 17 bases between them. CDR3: CASSYEVRGTSSYNEQFF. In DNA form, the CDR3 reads TGTGCCAGCAGTTACGAAGTTCGAGGTACAAGCTCCTACAATGAGCAGTTCTTC.

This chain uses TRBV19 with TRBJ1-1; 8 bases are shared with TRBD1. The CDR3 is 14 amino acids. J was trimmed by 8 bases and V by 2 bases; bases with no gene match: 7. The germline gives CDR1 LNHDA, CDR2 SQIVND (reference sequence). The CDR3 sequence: CASSIRQGREEAFF. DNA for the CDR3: TGTGCCAGTAGTATAAGACAGGGGAGGGAGGAAGCTTTCTTT.

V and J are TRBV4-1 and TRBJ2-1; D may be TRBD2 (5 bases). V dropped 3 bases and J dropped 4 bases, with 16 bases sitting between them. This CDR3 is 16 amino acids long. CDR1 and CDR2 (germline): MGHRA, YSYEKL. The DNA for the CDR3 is TGCGCCAGCAGCCATCCTCCGGGATTCCATTACAATGAGCAGTTCTTC. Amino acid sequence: CASSHPPGFHYNEQFF.

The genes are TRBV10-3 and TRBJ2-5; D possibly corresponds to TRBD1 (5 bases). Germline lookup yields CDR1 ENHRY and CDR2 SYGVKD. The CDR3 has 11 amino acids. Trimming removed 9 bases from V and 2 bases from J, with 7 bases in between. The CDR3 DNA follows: TGTGCCATTAGACAGCAAGAGACCCAGTACTTC. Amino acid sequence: CAIRQQETQYF.

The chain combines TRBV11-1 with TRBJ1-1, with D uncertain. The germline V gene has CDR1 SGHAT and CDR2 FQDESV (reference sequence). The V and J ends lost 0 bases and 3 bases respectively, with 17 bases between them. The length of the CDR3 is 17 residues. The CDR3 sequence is CASSLAPGSPADTEAFF. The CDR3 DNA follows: TGTGCCAGCAGCTTAGCGCCGGGATCCCCTGCGGACACTGAAGCTTTCTTT.

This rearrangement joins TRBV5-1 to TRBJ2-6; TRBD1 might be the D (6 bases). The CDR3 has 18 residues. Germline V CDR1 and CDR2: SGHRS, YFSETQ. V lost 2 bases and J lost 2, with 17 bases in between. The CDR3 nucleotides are TGCGCCAGCAGCTTCCCCCAGGGGAAAAGAACTGGGGCCAACGTCCTGACTTTC. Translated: CASSFPQGKRTGANVLTF. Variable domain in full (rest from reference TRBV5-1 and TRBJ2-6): KAGVTQTPRYLIKTRGQQVTLSCSPISGHRSVSWYQQTPGQGLQFLFEYFSETQRNKGNFPGRFSGRQFSNSRSEMNVSTLELGDSALYLCASSFPQGKRTGANVLTFGAGSRLTVL.

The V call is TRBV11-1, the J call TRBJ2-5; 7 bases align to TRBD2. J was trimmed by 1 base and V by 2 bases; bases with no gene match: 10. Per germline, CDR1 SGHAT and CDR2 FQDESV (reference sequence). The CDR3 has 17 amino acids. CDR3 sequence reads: CASSLLGSGRTQETQYF. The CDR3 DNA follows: TGTGCCAGCAGCTTATTAGGTAGCGGGCGAACCCAAGAGACCCAGTACTTC.

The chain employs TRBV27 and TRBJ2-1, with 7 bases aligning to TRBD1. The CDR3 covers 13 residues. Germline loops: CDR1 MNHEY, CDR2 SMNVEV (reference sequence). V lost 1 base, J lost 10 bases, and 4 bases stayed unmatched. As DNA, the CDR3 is TGTGCCAGCAGTTTATTCCGACAGGGAGAGCAGTTCTTC. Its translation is CASSLFRQGEQFF.

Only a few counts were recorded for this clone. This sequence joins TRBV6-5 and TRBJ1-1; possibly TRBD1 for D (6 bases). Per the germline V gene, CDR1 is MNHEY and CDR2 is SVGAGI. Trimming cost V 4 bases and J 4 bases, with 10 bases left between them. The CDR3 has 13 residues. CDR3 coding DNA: TGTGCCAGCAGTTTGAGGGGGACCACTGAAGCTTTCTTT. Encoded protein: CASSLRGTTEAFF.

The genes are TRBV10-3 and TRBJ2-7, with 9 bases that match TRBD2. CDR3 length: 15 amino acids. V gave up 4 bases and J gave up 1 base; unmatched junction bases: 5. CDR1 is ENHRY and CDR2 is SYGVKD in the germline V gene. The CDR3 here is CAISAGREGSYEQYV. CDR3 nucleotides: TGTGCCATCAGTGCTGGGCGGGAGGGGTCCTACGAGCAGTACGTC.

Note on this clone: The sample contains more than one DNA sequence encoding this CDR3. The CDR3 protein is CASSLRDLSNEKLFF. CDR3 DNA: TGTGCCAGCAGCTTGCGGGATTTGTCTAATGAAAAACTGTTTTTT. The chain joins TRBV5-4 to TRBJ1-4, with unresolved D. Trimming cost V 1 base and J 3 bases, with 10 bases left between them. The CDR3 has 15 amino acids. The V gene's germline CDR1 is SGHNT and CDR2 YYREEE (reference sequence).

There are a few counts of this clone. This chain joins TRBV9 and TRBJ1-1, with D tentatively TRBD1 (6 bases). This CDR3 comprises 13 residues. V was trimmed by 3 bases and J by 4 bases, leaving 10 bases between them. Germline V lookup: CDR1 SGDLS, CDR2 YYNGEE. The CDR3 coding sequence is TGTGCCAGCAGCGCCTCAGGGGTCACTGAAGCTTTCTTT. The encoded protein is CASSASGVTEAFF.

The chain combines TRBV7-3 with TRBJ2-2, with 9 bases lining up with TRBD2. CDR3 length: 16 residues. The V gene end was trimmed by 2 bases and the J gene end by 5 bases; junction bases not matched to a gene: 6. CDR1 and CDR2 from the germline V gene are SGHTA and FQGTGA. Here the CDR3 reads CASSLLGGGATGELFF. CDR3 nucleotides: TGTGCCAGCAGCTTACTCGGCGGGGGGGCGACCGGGGAGCTGTTTTTT.